The 22 T cell receptor beta chains listed next were all sequenced from one sample in a study of blood T cell repertoires in COVID-19 (TCRdb year 2020). To prepare the library, the immunoSEQ multiplex PCR assay was applied. This is the immuneACCESS table as TCRdb keeps it, with only in-frame sequences that have V and J called. A part of the clones is gone; compared with another copy, unresolved V genes explain less than half, and the rest is unexplained. In this sample the table shows fewer than 120,000 clones, about 85% of which occur a single time. Roughly 4.9% of the sample is in the top ten clones. Sequencing was done on a sample of peripheral blood. The receptors originated from a human donor in a cohort sampled during active COVID-19.

J is TRBJ2-4 and V is TRBV20-1, with D hard to call. The ends were cut back, 4 bases at V and 6 bases at J, with 4 bases in the middle. CDR1 and CDR2 (germline): DFQATT, SNEGSKA (reference sequence). CDR3 length: 10 residues. CDR3 bases: TGCAGTGCTACCAGAAACATTCAGTACTTC. This encodes CSATRNIQYF.

The chain recombines TRBV6-5 with TRBJ1-1; perhaps TRBD1 as D (5 bases). Germline V gene data show CDR1 as MNHEY and CDR2 as SVGAGI. This CDR3 is built from 13 residues. V dropped 6 bases and J dropped 2 bases, with 10 bases sitting between them. The CDR3 DNA reads TGTGCCAGCAGGCGACAGCGAAACACTGAAGCTTTCTTT. It encodes CASRRQRNTEAFF.

The chain joins TRBV5-1 to TRBJ1-4; D is uncertain. CDR3 size: 14 residues. Trimming removed 4 bases at V and 7 bases at J, with 14 bases between. Germline V gives CDR1 SGHRS, CDR2 YFSETQ. The CDR3 nucleotides read TGCGCCAGCAGCGAGGGTGGAGGAGTTGAAAAACTGTTTTTT. Its translation is CASSEGGGVEKLFF. Together with reference TRBV5-1 and TRBJ1-4, the CDR3 gives the full variable domain: KAGVTQTPRYLIKTRGQQVTLSCSPISGHRSVSWYQQTPGQGLQFLFEYFSETQRNKGNFPGRFSGRQFSNSRSEMNVSTLELGDSALYLCASSEGGGVEKLFFGSGTQLSVL.

This clone was observed a single time. This sequence joins TRBV9 and TRBJ2-7, with D tentatively TRBD2 (7 bases). The CDR3 runs 15 residues. Germline lookup yields CDR1 SGDLS and CDR2 YYNGEE. V gave up 0 bases and J gave up 2 bases, with 12 bases separating them. The CDR3: CASSVGSGGPYEQYF. For the CDR3, the DNA is TGTGCCAGCAGCGTAGGATCCGGGGGGCCCTACGAGCAGTACTTC.

This rearrangement joins TRBV5-4 to TRBJ1-1; tentatively, D is TRBD1 (5 bases). The CDR3 spans 14 residues. V lost 4 bases and J lost 1, with 11 bases in between. In germline, CDR1 is SGHNT, CDR2 YYREEE (reference sequence). The CDR3 sequence: CASSRGAGNTEAFF. In nucleotides, the CDR3 is TGTGCCAGCAGCCGCGGGGCAGGGAACACTGAAGCTTTCTTT.

This chain links TRBV13 with TRBJ1-2; D is unresolved. Trimming took 3 bases from V and 5 from J, leaving 10 bases between them. The germline V gene has CDR1 PRHDT and CDR2 FYEKMQ (reference sequence). The CDR3 is 13 amino acids. DNA for the CDR3: TGTGCCAGCAGCTTCGGGAGCCAGTATGGCTACACCTTC. Amino acids: CASSFGSQYGYTF.

The CDR3 nucleotides read TGTGCCAGCAGTCCAGGACAGGGGCGACAGGAGCTGTTTTTT. Amino acids: CASSPGQGRQELFF. The chain carries TRBV28 and TRBJ2-2; 9 nucleotides agree with TRBD1. The germline CDR1 and CDR2 sequences are MDHEN and SYDVKM. J lost 10 bases, V lost 5 bases, and 8 bases had no gene match. The CDR3 covers 14 residues.

This chain joins TRBV27 and TRBJ1-2, with D maybe TRBD1 (6 bases). Germline CDR1 and CDR2: MNHEY and SMNVEV (reference sequence). The CDR3 loop spans 15 amino acids. Trimming left V 6 bases short and J 4 bases short, with 18 bases between. DNA of the CDR3: TGTGCCAGCAGCTTGGACAGCCGAGAGATCTATGGCTACACCTTC. It codes for CASSLDSREIYGYTF.

This chain connects TRBV3-1 (or the pseudogene TRBV3-2) to TRBJ2-2, with 12 bases aligning to TRBD2. Trimming cost V 4 bases and J 0 bases; bases outside gene matches: 6. Looked up from germline, CDR1 is LGHDT and CDR2 is YNNKEL (reference sequence). The CDR3 is 18 residues long. The CDR3 spells CASSPTGLAGANTGELFF. CDR3 bases: TGTGCCAGCAGCCCCACGGGACTAGCGGGTGCGAACACCGGGGAGCTGTTTTTT.

This clone was picked up one time. The genes are TRBV5-4 and TRBJ2-1; D might be TRBD2 (6 bases). Germline V gene data show CDR1 as SGHNT and CDR2 as YYREEE (reference sequence). Trimming stripped 6 bases from V and 0 bases from J, with 13 bases between. The CDR3 has 15 amino acids. The CDR3 reads CASKEGYSSYNEQFF. The CDR3 nucleotides are TGTGCCAGCAAGGAGGGGTACAGCTCCTACAATGAGCAGTTCTTC.

The chain uses TRBV18 and TRBJ2-7; no reliable D call. V dropped 2 bases and J dropped 2 bases, with 10 bases sitting between them. CDR1 is KGHSH and CDR2 is LQKENI in the germline V gene. The CDR3 covers 14 residues. The CDR3 here is CASSPGLLTYEQYF. The DNA of the CDR3 is TGTGCCAGCTCACCAGGCCTCTTGACCTACGAGCAGTACTTC.

The chain uses TRBV6-1 and TRBJ1-4, with TRBD1 matching over 8 bases. Germline V CDR1 and CDR2: MNHNS, SASEGT. The ends lost 4 bases at V and 4 bases at J; junction bases unmatched: 8. The CDR3 is 16 residues long. CDR3 loop: CASSARTGWVNEKLFF. CDR3 in DNA: TGTGCCAGCAGTGCACGGACAGGGTGGGTTAATGAAAAACTGTTTTTT.

The chain has TRBV5-5 and TRBJ1-2, with a weak D call TRBD1 (5 bases). Germline-derived CDR1 and CDR2 are SGHKS and YYEKEE (reference sequence). The V end lost 2 bases, the J end lost 6 bases, and 11 bases lay between the germline ends. The CDR3 totals 13 residues. DNA of the CDR3: TGTGCCAGCAGCTTCCCCGGGGGGGATGGCTACACCTTC. This sequence encodes CASSFPGGDGYTF. Complete variable domain (other parts from reference TRBV5-5 and TRBJ1-2): DAGVTQSPTHLIKTRGQQVTLRCSPISGHKSVSWYQQVLGQGPQFIFQYYEKEERGRGNFPDRFSARQFPNYSSELNVNALLLGDSALYLCASSFPGGDGYTFGSGTRLTVV.

The CDR3: CASSPLPGGTGNTIYF. CDR3 DNA: TGTGCCAGCTCACCCCTGCCCGGGGGTACTGGAAACACCATATATTTT. The chain has TRBV18 and TRBJ1-3, with D perhaps matching TRBD1 (5 bases). The CDR3 totals 16 residues. Germline lookup yields CDR1 KGHSH and CDR2 LQKENI. Trimming cost V 3 bases and J 2 bases, with 14 bases left between them.

The chain links TRBV19 to TRBJ2-1; 8 positions agree with TRBD1. This CDR3 has 15 amino acids. Germline trimming cut 4 bases from V and 3 bases from J; bases unmatched to any gene: 5. Germline CDR1 LNHDA, CDR2 SQIVND (reference sequence). The DNA of the CDR3 is TGTGCCAGTAGTAGCCAGGGGGCTAGCTACAATGAGCAGTTCTTC. Translated, it gives CASSSQGASYNEQFF.

V is TRBV10-3 and J is TRBJ1-5, with TRBD1 matching 7 bases. V shed 4 bases and J 5 bases; nucleotides not matched to a gene: 5. The CDR3 sequence is 14 residues long. Germline V lookup: CDR1 ENHRY, CDR2 SYGVKD. The CDR3 loop is CAISAQGEYQPQHF. DNA of the CDR3: TGTGCCATCAGTGCCCAGGGGGAGTATCAGCCCCAGCATTTT.

This chain links TRBV4-1 with TRBJ1-4; tentative D call: TRBD1 (5 bases). The germline V gene has CDR1 MGHRA and CDR2 YSYEKL. There are 19 residues in the CDR3. Trimming cost V 2 bases and J 0 bases, with 19 bases left between them. The CDR3 DNA reads TGCGCCAGCAGCCAAACGGACAAATTGACTGGTGCAACTAATGAAAAACTGTTTTTT. This codes for CASSQTDKLTGATNEKLFF.

V and J are TRBV5-4 and TRBJ2-6, with 9 bases that match TRBD1. Germline values: CDR1 SGHNT, CDR2 YYREEE (reference sequence). After removal of 5 bases from V and 2 bases from J, the junction contained 2 bases not matched to a gene. This CDR3 comprises 15 residues. The chain's CDR3 is CASRRDRAGANVLTF. In DNA form, the CDR3 reads TGTGCCAGCAGAAGGGACAGGGCTGGGGCCAACGTCCTGACTTTC.

The gene calls are TRBV18 and TRBJ1-5, with a weak D call TRBD1 (5 bases). This CDR3 comprises 15 residues. The V and J ends lost 5 bases and 4 bases respectively, with 15 bases between them. The germline V gene has CDR1 KGHSH and CDR2 LQKENI. CDR3 sequence reads: CASSDKTGGNQPQHF. CDR3 coding DNA: TGTGCCAGCTCAGATAAGACGGGGGGGAATCAGCCCCAGCATTTT.

This chain links TRBV30 with TRBJ2-3; 7 nucleotides agree with TRBD1. J was trimmed by 3 bases and V by 6 bases; bases with no gene match: 12. The length of the CDR3 is 15 residues. Germline assignment: CDR1 GTSNPN and CDR2 SVGIG (reference sequence). CDR3 sequence (DNA): TGTGCCTGTACGACAGGGCTAGGACCGACAGATACGCAGTATTTT. Encoded protein: CACTTGLGPTDTQYF.

The V and J genes are TRBV6-5 and TRBJ2-1; the D is unclear. The CDR3 has 14 amino acids. V was cut by 7 bases and J by 8 bases, with 18 bases left in between. Germline values: CDR1 MNHEY, CDR2 SVGAGI. The CDR3 DNA reads TGTGCCAGCACTATGAAACTTAGAGAGCATGAGCAGTTCTTC. Its translation is CASTMKLREHEQFF.

This chain uses TRBV5-6 with TRBJ1-1; TRBD1 aligns across 8 bases. J lost 1 base, V lost 4 bases, and 6 bases had no gene match. The germline gives CDR1 SGHDT, CDR2 YYEEEE. This CDR3 comprises 15 residues. DNA of the CDR3: TGTGCCAGCAGCATATTGGACAGGGCGAACACTGAAGCTTTCTTT. It specifies CASSILDRANTEAFF.